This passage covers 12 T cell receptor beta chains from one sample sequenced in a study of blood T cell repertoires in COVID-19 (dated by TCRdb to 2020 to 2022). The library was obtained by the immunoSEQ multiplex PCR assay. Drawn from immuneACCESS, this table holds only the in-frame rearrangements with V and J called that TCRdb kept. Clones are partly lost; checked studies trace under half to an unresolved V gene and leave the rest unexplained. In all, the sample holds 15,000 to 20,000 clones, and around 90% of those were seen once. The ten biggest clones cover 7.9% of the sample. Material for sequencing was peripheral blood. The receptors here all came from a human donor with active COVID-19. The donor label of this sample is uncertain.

The CDR3 DNA follows: TGTGCCAGCAATCGGGAGGCCGGGGTCGAGACCCAGTACTTC. It specifies CASNREAGVETQYF. This chain links TRBV2 with TRBJ2-5, with 7 nucleotides matching TRBD2. This CDR3 has 14 residues. CDR1 is SNHLY and CDR2 is FYNNEI in the germline V gene. J was trimmed by 5 bases and V by 7 bases; bases with no gene match: 10.

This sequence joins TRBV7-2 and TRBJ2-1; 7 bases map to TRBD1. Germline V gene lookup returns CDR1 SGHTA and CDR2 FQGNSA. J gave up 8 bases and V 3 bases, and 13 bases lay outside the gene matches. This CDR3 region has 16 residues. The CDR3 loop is CASSLATGNGIYEQFF. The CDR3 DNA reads TGTGCCAGCAGCTTGGCGACAGGGAACGGGATATATGAGCAGTTCTTC.

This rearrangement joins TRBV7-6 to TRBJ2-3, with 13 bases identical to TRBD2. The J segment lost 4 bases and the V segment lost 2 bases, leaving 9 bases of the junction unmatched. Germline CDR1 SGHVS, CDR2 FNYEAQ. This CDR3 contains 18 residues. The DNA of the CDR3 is TGTGCCAGCAGCTTAAGGCGACTAGCGGGAGGCGGAGCAGATACGCAGTATTTT. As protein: CASSLRRLAGGGADTQYF.

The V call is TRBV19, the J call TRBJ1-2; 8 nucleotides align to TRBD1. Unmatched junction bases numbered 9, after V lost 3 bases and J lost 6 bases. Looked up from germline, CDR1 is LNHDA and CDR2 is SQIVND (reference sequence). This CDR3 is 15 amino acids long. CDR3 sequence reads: CASSILTGAANGYTF. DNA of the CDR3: TGTGCCAGTAGTATCTTGACAGGGGCGGCAAATGGCTACACCTTC.

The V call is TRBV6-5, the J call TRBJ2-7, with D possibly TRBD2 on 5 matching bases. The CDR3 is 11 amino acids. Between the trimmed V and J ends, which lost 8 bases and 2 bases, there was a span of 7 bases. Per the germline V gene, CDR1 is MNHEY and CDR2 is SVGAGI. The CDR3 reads CASGRAYEQYF. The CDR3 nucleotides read TGTGCCAGCGGGCGGGCCTACGAGCAGTACTTC.

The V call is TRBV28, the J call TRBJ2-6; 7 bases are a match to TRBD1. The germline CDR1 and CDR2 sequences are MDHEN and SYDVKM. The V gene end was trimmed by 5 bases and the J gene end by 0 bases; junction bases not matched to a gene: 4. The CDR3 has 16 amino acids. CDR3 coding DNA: TGTGCCAGCAGTCGGGGACAGACCTCTGGGGCCAACGTCCTGACTTTC. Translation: CASSRGQTSGANVLTF.

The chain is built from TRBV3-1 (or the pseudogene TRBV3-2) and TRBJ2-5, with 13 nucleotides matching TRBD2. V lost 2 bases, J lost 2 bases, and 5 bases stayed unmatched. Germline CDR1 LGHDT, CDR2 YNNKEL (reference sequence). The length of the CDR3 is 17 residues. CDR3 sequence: CASSQKRGLAGQETQYF. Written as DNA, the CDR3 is TGTGCCAGCAGCCAAAAGAGGGGACTAGCGGGACAAGAGACCCAGTACTTC.

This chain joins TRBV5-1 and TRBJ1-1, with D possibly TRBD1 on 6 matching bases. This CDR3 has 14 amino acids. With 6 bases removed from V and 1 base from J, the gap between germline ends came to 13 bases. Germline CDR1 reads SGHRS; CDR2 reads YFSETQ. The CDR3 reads CASTSTGGNTEAFF. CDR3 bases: TGCGCCAGCACCTCGACAGGAGGGAACACTGAAGCTTTCTTT.

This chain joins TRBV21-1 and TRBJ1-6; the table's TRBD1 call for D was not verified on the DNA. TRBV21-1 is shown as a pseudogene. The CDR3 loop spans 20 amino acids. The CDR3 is CASPTLSKGRRRSYNSPLHF. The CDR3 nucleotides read TGTGCCAGCCCCACGCTGAGTAAGGGGCGCCGAAGGTCCTATAATTCACCCCTCCACTTT.

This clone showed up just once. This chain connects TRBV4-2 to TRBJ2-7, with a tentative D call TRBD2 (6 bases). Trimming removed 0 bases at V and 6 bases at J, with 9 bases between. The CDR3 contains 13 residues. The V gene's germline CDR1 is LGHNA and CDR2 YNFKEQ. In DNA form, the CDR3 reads TGTGCCAGCAGCCAAGAACTAGCAGGCGAGCAGTACTTC. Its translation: CASSQELAGEQYF.

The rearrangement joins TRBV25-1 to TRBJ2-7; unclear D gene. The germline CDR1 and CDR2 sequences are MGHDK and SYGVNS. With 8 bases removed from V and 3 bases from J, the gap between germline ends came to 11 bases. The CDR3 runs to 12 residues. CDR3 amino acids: CASGDEVYEQYF. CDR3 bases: TGTGCCAGCGGAGATGAAGTCTACGAGCAGTACTTC.

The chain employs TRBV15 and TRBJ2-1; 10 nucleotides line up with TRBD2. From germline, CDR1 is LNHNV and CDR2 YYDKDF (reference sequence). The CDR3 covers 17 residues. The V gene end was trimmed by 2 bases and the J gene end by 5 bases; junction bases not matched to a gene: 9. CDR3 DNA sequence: TGTGCCACCAGCAGAACCCGAGCGGGAGGGCCTAACAATGAGCAGTTCTTC. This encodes CATSRTRAGGPNNEQFF.